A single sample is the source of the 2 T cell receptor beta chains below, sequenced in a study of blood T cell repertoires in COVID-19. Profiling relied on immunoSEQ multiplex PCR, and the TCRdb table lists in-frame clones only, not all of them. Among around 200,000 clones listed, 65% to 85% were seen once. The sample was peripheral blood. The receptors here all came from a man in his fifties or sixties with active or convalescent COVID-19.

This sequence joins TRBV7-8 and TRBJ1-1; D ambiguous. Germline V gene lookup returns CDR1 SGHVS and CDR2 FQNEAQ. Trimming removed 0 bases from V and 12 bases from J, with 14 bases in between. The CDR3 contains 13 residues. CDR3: CASSLALGGMTFF. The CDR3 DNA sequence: TGTGCCAGCAGCTTAGCGTTAGGAGGGATGACTTTCTTT.

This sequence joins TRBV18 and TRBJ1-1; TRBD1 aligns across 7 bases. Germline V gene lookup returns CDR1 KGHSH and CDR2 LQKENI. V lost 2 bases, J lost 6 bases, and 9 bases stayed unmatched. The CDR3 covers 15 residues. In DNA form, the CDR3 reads TGTGCCAGCTCACCATCGGGACAGCGGATCGCTGAAGCTTTCTTT. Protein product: CASSPSGQRIAEAFF.